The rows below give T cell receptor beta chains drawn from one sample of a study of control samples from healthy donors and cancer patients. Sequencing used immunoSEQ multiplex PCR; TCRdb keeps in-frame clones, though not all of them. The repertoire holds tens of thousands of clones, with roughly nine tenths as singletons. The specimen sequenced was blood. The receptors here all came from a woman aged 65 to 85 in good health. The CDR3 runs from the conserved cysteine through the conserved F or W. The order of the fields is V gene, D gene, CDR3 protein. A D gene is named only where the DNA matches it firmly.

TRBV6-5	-	CASSQDTNQAFF
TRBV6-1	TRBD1	CASSEPGQGEFF
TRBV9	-	CASSVGSQAAQSGNTIYF
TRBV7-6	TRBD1	CASSLTGVDTIYF
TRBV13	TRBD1	CASSFGTAFMNTEAFF
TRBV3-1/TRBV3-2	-	CPHRSVHEQYF
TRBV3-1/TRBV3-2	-	CASSPRQGGETQYF
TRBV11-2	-	CASSFRVGEQYF
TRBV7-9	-	CASSLASAGALSYTF
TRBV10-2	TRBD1	CASSRQGHEKLFF
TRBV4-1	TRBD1	CASSQQIRQGEQYF
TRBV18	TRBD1	CASSPGQGSQETQYF
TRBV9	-	CASSVVGGRLLDTQYF
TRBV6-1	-	CASSELGGKYNEQFF
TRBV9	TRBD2	CASTPGLAGTETQYF
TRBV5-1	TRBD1	CASSLGQGLLATNEKLFF
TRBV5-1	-	CASSLRTVNSPLHF
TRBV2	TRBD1	CASAWTGLNSPLHF
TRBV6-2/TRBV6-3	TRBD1	CASSYSKGQTNYGYTF
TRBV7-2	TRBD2	CASSPGTRRETDTQYF
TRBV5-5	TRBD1	CASSPGQGKWSQPQHF
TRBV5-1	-	CASSQARGDTEAFF
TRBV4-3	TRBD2	CASRLTASGGMNTGELFF
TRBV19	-	CASSIADIDEAFF
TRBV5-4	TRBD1	CASSPDRGIGYTF
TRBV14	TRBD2	CASSTAGGYNEQFF
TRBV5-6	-	CASSLGSSGNTIYF